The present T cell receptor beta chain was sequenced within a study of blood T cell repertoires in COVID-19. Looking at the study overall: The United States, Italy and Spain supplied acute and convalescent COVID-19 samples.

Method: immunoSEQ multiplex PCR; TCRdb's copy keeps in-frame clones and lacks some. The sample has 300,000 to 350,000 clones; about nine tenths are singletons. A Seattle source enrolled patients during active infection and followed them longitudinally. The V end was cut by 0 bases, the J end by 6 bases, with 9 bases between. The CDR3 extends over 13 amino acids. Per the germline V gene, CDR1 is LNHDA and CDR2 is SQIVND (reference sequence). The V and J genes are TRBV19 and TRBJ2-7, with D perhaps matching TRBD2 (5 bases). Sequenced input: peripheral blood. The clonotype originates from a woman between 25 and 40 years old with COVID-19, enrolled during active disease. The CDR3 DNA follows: TGTGCCAGTAGTATAGATCGGGCGGGCGAGCAGTACTTC. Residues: CASSIDRAGEQYF.